In this sample, the clone carrying this T cell receptor (beta chain) turned up once. Repertoires were generated with immunoSEQ multiplex PCR, while TCRdb's copy carries only in-frame clones and drops some. The data contain 100,000 to 120,000 clones, 55% to 70% of them singletons. This entry comes from a study of shared clonotypes between healthy human individuals. Germline-derived CDR1 and CDR2 are MGHDK and SYGVNS. Trimming removed 1 base from V and 9 bases from J, with 10 bases in between. CDR3 length: 13 residues. This TCR came from a woman aged 25 to 39 in good health. The V gene is TRBV25-1, the J gene TRBJ2-1; weak D call: TRBD1 (5 bases). The sequenced material came from memory CD8+ T cells sorted from blood. Indicated subset: CD45RO+ cells pooled with CCR7-negative TemRA cells. CDR3 amino acids: CASSEWGQGEQFF. Written as DNA, the CDR3 is TGTGCCAGCAGTGAATGGGGCCAAGGTGAGCAGTTCTTC. The full variable domain, in which reference TRBV25-1 and TRBJ2-1 provide the parts outside the CDR3, is EADIYQTPRYLVIGTGKKITLECSQTMGHDKMYWYQQDPGMELHLIHYSYGVNSTEKGDLSSESTVSRIRTEHFPLTLESARPSHTSQYLCASSEWGQGEQFFGPGTRLTVL.